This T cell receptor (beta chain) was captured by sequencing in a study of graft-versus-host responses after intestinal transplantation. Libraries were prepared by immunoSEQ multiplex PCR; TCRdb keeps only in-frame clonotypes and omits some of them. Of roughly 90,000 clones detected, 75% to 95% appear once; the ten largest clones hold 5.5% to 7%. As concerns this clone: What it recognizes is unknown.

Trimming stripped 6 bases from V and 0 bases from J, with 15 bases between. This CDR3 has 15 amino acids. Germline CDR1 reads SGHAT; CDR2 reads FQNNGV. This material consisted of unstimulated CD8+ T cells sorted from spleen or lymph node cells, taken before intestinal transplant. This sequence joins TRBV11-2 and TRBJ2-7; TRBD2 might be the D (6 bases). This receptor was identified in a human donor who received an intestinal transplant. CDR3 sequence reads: CASRGPSAPSYEQYF. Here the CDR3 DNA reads TGTGCCAGCAGAGGACCTAGCGCTCCCTCCTACGAGCAGTACTTC.